The 4 T cell receptor beta chains presented below share a single source sample, sequenced in a study of cytomegalovirus exposure and HLA in healthy donors. Assay used: immunoSEQ multiplex PCR; TCRdb lists only in-frame clones, some missing. There are about 110,000 clones in the sample; over 75% occur only once, and around 2.7% lies in the top ten. The sample taken for sequencing was PBMCs. These receptors came from a woman younger than 30 in good health and CMV-seronegative.

This sequence joins TRBV5-6 and TRBJ2-7; the match to TRBD1 covers 7 bases. The CDR3 sequence is 15 residues long. Germline CDR1 and CDR2: SGHDT and YYEEEE. Trimming at V came to 6 bases and at J to 0 bases, leaving 9 bases not matched to a gene. The DNA for the CDR3 is TGTGCCAGCACCACTTTGGACAGGAGCTCCTACGAGCAGTACTTC. It encodes CASTTLDRSSYEQYF.

This rearrangement joins TRBV6-1 to TRBJ2-1, with D perhaps matching TRBD1 (6 bases). V lost 2 bases to trimming and J lost 8 bases, with 16 bases between them. Looked up from germline, CDR1 is MNHNS and CDR2 is SASEGT. This CDR3 is built from 15 residues. The CDR3 sequence: CASSERYAGAHEQFF. In DNA form, the CDR3 reads TGTGCCAGCAGTGAAAGGTACGCAGGGGCCCATGAGCAGTTCTTC.

The rearrangement links TRBV11-3 to TRBJ2-2; maybe TRBD2 (6 bases). V was shortened by 4 bases and J by 0 bases, with 9 bases between the two germline ends. The length of the CDR3 is 15 residues. From germline, CDR1 is SGHNT and CDR2 YENEEA. The CDR3 coding sequence is TGTGCCAGCAGCTACGGGACTCCGAACACCGGGGAGCTGTTTTTT. The encoded protein is CASSYGTPNTGELFF. Based on the CDR3 plus reference TRBV11-3 and TRBJ2-2, the full variable domain is EAGVVQSPRYKIIEKKQPVAFWCNPISGHNTLYWYLQNLGQGPELLIRYENEEAVDDSQLPKDRFSAERLKGVDSTLKIQPAELGDSAVYLCASSYGTPNTGELFFGEGSRLTVL.

This chain links TRBV11-2 with TRBJ2-7; 11 nucleotides agree with TRBD1. Looked up from germline, CDR1 is SGHAT and CDR2 is FQNNGV. Trimming took 5 bases from V and 2 from J; bases not matched to a gene: 11. This CDR3 has 17 residues. CDR3 protein: CASSPIADRGRPYEQYF. The DNA of the CDR3 is TGTGCCAGCAGCCCAATCGCGGACAGGGGGCGTCCCTACGAGCAGTACTTC.